Listed below are T cell receptor beta chains from one sample, sequenced in a study of beta chain features in type 1 diabetes. Here immunoSEQ multiplex PCR was the method, and the copy in TCRdb shows in-frame clones only, minus some. The data show 300,000 to 400,000 clones, with 8% to 10% seen just once and about 0.6% held by the top ten. The sequenced sample consisted of central memory CD4+ T cells from blood. The receptors here all came from a man between 25 and 39 years old with type 1 diabetes. Each CDR3 is given with its conserved first and last residue. Each record gives: V gene, clone size, J gene, D gene, CDR3 DNA, CDR3 protein. A D gene is named only where the DNA matches it firmly. Size is stated for part of the rows, as once, few or many counts, or as a class when the clone is expanded.

TRBV25-1	few	TRBJ1-4	NA	TGTGCCAGCTCGGGACATTGGGAGCCTAATGAAAAACTGTTTTTT	CASSGHWEPNEKLFF
TRBV4-3	NA	TRBJ2-1	NA	TGCGCCAGCAGCCAAGCGAAAGACCAAGTCTACAATGAGCAGTTCTTC	CASSQAKDQVYNEQFF
TRBV19	many	TRBJ2-1	NA	TGTGCCAGTAACTCCGGACAGAGGAATGAGCAGTTCTTC	CASNSGQRNEQFF
TRBV29-1	NA	TRBJ1-1	TRBD1	TGCAGCGTTGGCCTTGACAGGGGCACTGAAGCTTTCTTT	CSVGLDRGTEAFF
TRBV5-4	many	TRBJ2-6	TRBD1	TGTGCCAGCAGACCTGGACAGGGGAACTCTGGGGCCAACGTCCTGACTTTC	CASRPGQGNSGANVLTF
TRBV2	few	TRBJ2-7	NA	TGTGCCAGCAGTAACGACAGGAGTTACGAGCAGTACTTC	CASSNDRSYEQYF
TRBV7-2	NA	TRBJ2-1	TRBD2	TGTGCCAGCAGCCGTCAAGGGACTAGCGGGAGGGATGAGCAGTTCTTC	CASSRQGTSGRDEQFF
TRBV5-1	few	TRBJ1-1	TRBD1	TGCGCCAGCACCAATCAACAGGGGCAGAACACTGAAGCTTTCTTT	CASTNQQGQNTEAFF
TRBV7-2	few	TRBJ1-1	NA	TGTGCCAGCAGCTTAAAAGGAACAGGGAACACTGAAGCTTTCTTT	CASSLKGTGNTEAFF
TRBV27	NA	TRBJ1-3	NA	TGTGCCAGCAGTCTTAGGAATACTGGAAACACCATATATTTT	CASSLRNTGNTIYF
TRBV11-2	NA	TRBJ1-1	TRBD1	TGTGCCAGCAGACCCCGGGACAGGGGCCCCACTGAAGCTTTCTTT	CASRPRDRGPTEAFF
TRBV7-2	many	TRBJ2-1	TRBD2	TGTGCCAGCAGCTTATCGGGACTAGCTAATGAGCAGTTCTTC	CASSLSGLANEQFF
TRBV28	few	TRBJ2-1	NA	TGTGCGGCCAGGGGACTATATGAGCAGTTCTTC	CAARGLYEQFF
TRBV28	NA	TRBJ1-5	NA	TGTGCCAGCAGTGGAGGAAGTCAGCCCCAGCATTTT	CASSGGSQPQHF
TRBV7-2	few	TRBJ1-4	NA	TGTGCCAGCAGCTTACTGCCATTACCCGACGAAAAACTGTTTTTT	CASSLLPLPDEKLFF
TRBV9	NA	TRBJ1-5	TRBD1	TGTGCCAGCAGCCCGGACGGACAGGGCGGTCAGCCCCAGCATTTT	CASSPDGQGGQPQHF
TRBV6-5	NA	TRBJ2-5	TRBD2	TGTGCCAGCAGCACGGGACTAGCGGTCTCTGGGACCCAGTACTTC	CASSTGLAVSGTQYF
TRBV5-4	NA	TRBJ2-1	NA	TGTGCCAGCAGCCAAGAGTACGGGCGCAAATCTTACAATGAGCAGTTCTTC	CASSQEYGRKSYNEQFF
TRBV5-4	NA	TRBJ2-3	NA	TGTGCCAGCAGCTTGGGGAGAACAGATACGCAGTATTTT	CASSLGRTDTQYF
TRBV28	few	TRBJ1-1	TRBD1	TGTGCCAGCAGTCGGGCCGGGACAGGGGCCTTGAACACTGAAGCTTTCTTT	CASSRAGTGALNTEAFF
TRBV9	NA	TRBJ1-2	TRBD1	TGTGCCAGCAGTCCGGGACAGACATATGGCTACACCTTC	CASSPGQTYGYTF
TRBV16	few	TRBJ1-1	TRBD1	TGTGCCAGCACCAGAACAGGGGCAAACACTGAAGCTTTCTTT	CASTRTGANTEAFF
TRBV5-1	NA	TRBJ2-1	TRBD2	TGCGCCAGCAGCTCATCGCCTGCTAGCGGGACCTACAATGAGCAGTTCTTC	CASSSSPASGTYNEQFF
TRBV7-2	few	TRBJ2-5	NA	TGTGCCAGCAGCCTAAGCGGCTTTGGGACCCAGTACTTC	CASSLSGFGTQYF
TRBV27	NA	TRBJ2-5	NA	TGTGCCAGCAGTTTAAAGGGACACGCGGCAGGGGCCCAGTACTTC	CASSLKGHAAGAQYF
TRBV6-5	few	TRBJ2-5	TRBD2	TGTGCCAGCAGCCCATCAGCGGGGACCCAAGAGACCCAGTACTTC	CASSPSAGTQETQYF
TRBV5-1	few	TRBJ2-7	NA	TGCGCCAGCAGCCCCATCGCCGGGGCGGGTCGGGAGCAGTACTTC	CASSPIAGAGREQYF
TRBV11-2	NA	TRBJ1-5	TRBD1	TGTGCCAGCAGCTTAGACAGGGGGGCGCCCCAGCATTTT	CASSLDRGAPQHF
TRBV4-1	few	TRBJ1-2	NA	TGCGCCAGCAGCCAAGATTGGGGCCGGTCTAACTATGGCTACACCTTC	CASSQDWGRSNYGYTF
TRBV4-2	NA	TRBJ2-1	NA	TGTGCCAGCAGCCGGGCCGGGGCCGGCAATGAGCAGTTCTTC	CASSRAGAGNEQFF
TRBV7-3	many	TRBJ2-3	NA	TGTGCCAGCAGCTTATCCTCCCGAGATACGCAGTATTTT	CASSLSSRDTQYF
TRBV5-1	NA	TRBJ2-1	NA	TGCGCCAGCAGCTTGGAGGTAGTGGGGGGCGATGAGCAGTTCTTC	CASSLEVVGGDEQFF
TRBV9	NA	TRBJ2-6	NA	TGTGCCAGCAGCGTGGGGGGATCTGGGGCCAACGTCCTGACTTTC	CASSVGGSGANVLTF
TRBV7-6	few	TRBJ1-1	TRBD1	TGTGCCAGCAGCGCCAGGGGGCTTAGGAGTGAAGCTTTCTTT	CASSARGLRSEAFF
TRBV9	few	TRBJ2-1	NA	TGTGCCAGCAGCGCCCGCAGCTCCGACAATGAGCAGTTCTTC	CASSARSSDNEQFF
TRBV6-1	NA	TRBJ1-5	TRBD1	TGTGCCAGCAGTATACAGGGGGCGGGTAATCAGCCCCAGCATTTT	CASSIQGAGNQPQHF
TRBV7-2	few	TRBJ2-7	TRBD2	TGTGCCAGCAGCGGCTCACTAGCGGTCGCCTACGAGCAGTACTTC	CASSGSLAVAYEQYF
TRBV11-2	NA	TRBJ2-7	NA	TGTGCCAGCAGCTTATCCCCCCACAGGTCCTACGAGCAGTACTTC	CASSLSPHRSYEQYF
TRBV7-9	NA	TRBJ1-1	NA	TGTGCCAGCAGCTTAACGTTTGGGGCTACTGAAGCTTTCTTT	CASSLTFGATEAFF
TRBV7-3	NA	TRBJ1-5	TRBD1	TGTGCCAGCAGCTTAGCGATAGGACAGGGTAATCAGCCCCAGCATTTT	CASSLAIGQGNQPQHF
TRBV11-3	few	TRBJ2-1	NA	TGTGCCAGCAGCCCCGGACAAGGCTCCTACAATGAGCAGTTCTTC	CASSPGQGSYNEQFF
TRBV6-6	few	TRBJ2-1	NA	TGTGCCAGCAGTTACCCGGGGGCCGCTGAGCAGTTCTTC	CASSYPGAAEQFF
TRBV18	NA	TRBJ2-7	NA	TGTGCCAGCTCACCCCCGGGGACCACCTTGTCCTACGAGCAGTACTTC	CASSPPGTTLSYEQYF
TRBV18	NA	TRBJ1-2	NA	TGTGCCAGCTCAGGTTCGACGGGAAACTATGGCTACACCTTC	CASSGSTGNYGYTF
TRBV2	NA	TRBJ2-2	NA	TGTGCCAGTCGATGGGGGGCTACCGGGGAGCTGTTTTTT	CASRWGATGELFF
TRBV29-1	few	TRBJ2-7	NA	TGCAGCGCCGCGGCGGCCCTACGAGCGGAGCAGTACTTC	CSAAAALRAEQYF
TRBV18	few	TRBJ1-5	NA	TGTGCCAGCTCAATCTCTAGCAATCAGCCCCAGCATTTT	CASSISSNQPQHF
TRBV7-9	NA	TRBJ2-2	NA	TGTGCCAGCAGCTCGCAACAGGGCGCCACCGGGGAGCTGTTTTTT	CASSSQQGATGELFF
TRBV5-1	few	TRBJ2-1	TRBD2	TGCGCCAGCAGACCCAACCCGGGACTAGCTAAAAATGAGCAGTTCTTC	CASRPNPGLAKNEQFF
TRBV30	few	TRBJ2-3	TRBD2	TGTGCCTGGAGTGGAACGGGAGGAGATACGCAGTATTTT	CAWSGTGGDTQYF
TRBV10-3	NA	TRBJ1-4	NA	TGTGCCATCAGTGAGAGAGGGGCAAGCGAAAAACTGTTTTTT	CAISERGASEKLFF
TRBV11-3	few	TRBJ2-1	NA	TGTGCCAGCAGCGGGGGGCTAGCGCAGTATCACCCGCAGTTCTTC	CASSGGLAQYHPQFF
TRBV19	few	TRBJ2-1	NA	TGTGCCAGTAGTATAGGGAAAAGGGGGGATGAGCAGTTCTTC	CASSIGKRGDEQFF
TRBV19	NA	TRBJ2-7	TRBD2	TGTGCCAGTAGTATCCAAGCGGGAGCCTCCTACGAGCAGTACTTC	CASSIQAGASYEQYF